The TCR beta chain described here comes from a study of cytomegalovirus exposure and HLA in healthy donors. Germline V gene lookup returns CDR1 LNHDA and CDR2 SQIVND (reference sequence). The V segment lost 3 bases and the J segment 8 bases; nucleotides outside the gene matches: 4. The CDR3 runs 13 residues. Study findings and constraints: An analysis was carried out later, and it reportedly showed fewer N-insertions in an Asian-associated ancestry cluster than the roughly 700-donor mean. Owing to their indistinguishability, certain V segments, notably TRBV6-2 and TRBV6-3, were excluded.

Points on this clone: Its target is not known.

The PCR ran on 60 Vbeta and 13 Jbeta primers. Sequenced by immunoSEQ multiplex PCR; TCRdb stores in-frame clones only, minus some. The data contain approximately 140,000 clones, 80% of them singletons. This chain joins TRBV19 and TRBJ1-2; 9 bases agree with TRBD1. The sequenced sample was PBMCs. The receptor comes from a man aged 35 to 55 in good health and CMV-seropositive. The DNA of the CDR3 is TGTGCCAGTAGTATGAGGACAGGGGTCGGCTACACCTTC. Translation gives CASSMRTGVGYTF.